Below, one T cell receptor beta chain is given with its context. Antigen specificity is unknown. Donors were healthy HIV-negative adults without recent acute infections or vaccinations. Clones were sequenced by immunoSEQ multiplex PCR, and TCRdb holds only the in-frame ones, with some missing. This sample has about 2.4 million clones, with over 85% found just once. The data belong to a study of shared clonotypes between healthy human individuals. Findings and caveats of the study: When naive CD4 clonotypes were compared across a few donors, 4% to 5.5% were shared. Sharing of clonotypes among donors was expected to vary with sequencing depth.

The CDR3 is made up of 14 amino acids. Germline-derived CDR1 and CDR2 are SGHTS and YDEGEE. V dropped 1 base and J dropped 1 base, with 6 bases sitting between them. The chain links TRBV5-8 to TRBJ1-3; D gene unclear. The sequenced material came from naive CD4+ T cells sorted from blood. The subset was: CD45RA+ positively selected. The clonotype comes from a man aged 18 to 29 in good health. The CDR3 DNA is TGTGCCAGCAGCTTGATCGGATCTGGAAACACCATATATTTT. Translating it yields CASSLIGSGNTIYF.